This T cell receptor beta chain was recovered during a study of T cells in Graves' hyperthyroidism and ophthalmopathy. V lost 4 bases to trimming and J lost 0 bases, with 10 bases between them. From germline, CDR1 is SGHRS and CDR2 YFSETQ. The CDR3 contains 14 residues. There were TCR beta CDR3 regions amplified from RNA transcripts. The TCR CDR3 was amplified in a first-round RT-PCR using the HTBI primer set. TCRdb reprocessed the multiplex PCR reads via MiXCR and lists one record per CDR3 protein. In the table there are about 420,000 distinct CDR3 sequences, roughly an eighth of which are singletons. This clonotype was counted at least ten times.

This rearrangement joins TRBV5-1 to TRBJ1-1; no firm D call. The material sequenced was blood. The receptor was isolated from a woman younger than 30 with Graves' hyperthyroidism. CDR3 amino acids: CASSPDGLNTEAFF. DNA of the CDR3: TGCGCCAGCAGCCCGGACGGCTTGAACACTGAAGCTTTCTTT.